One sample yielded the 14 T cell receptor beta chains listed below, sequenced in a study of response to subunit inactivated influenza vaccine. TCRdb redid the calling of the RT-PCR reads with MiXCR, one entry per CDR3 protein. The profile shows roughly 700,000 distinct CDR3 sequences, around 14% of them singletons. This material consisted of PBMCs from blood, taken 11 to 12 days after vaccination. The receptors originated from a middle-aged man who received an inactivated influenza vaccine.

This clonotype was detected a few times. The rearrangement uses TRBV12-3 or TRBV12-4 and TRBJ2-1; D may correspond to TRBD1 or TRBD2 (6 bases each). Trimming took 6 bases from V and 7 from J, leaving 19 bases between them. The CDR3 contains 15 residues. CDR3 DNA: TGTGCCAGCAGCCAGAGGGGGGACACTACAAATGAGCAGTTCTTC. It codes for CASSQRGDTTNEQFF.

The genes are TRBV11-2 and TRBJ2-5; D possibly corresponds to TRBD2 (6 bases). The V gene lost 4 bases and the J gene lost 5 bases, with 11 bases spanning the gap. This CDR3 is 13 amino acids long. Germline V gene data show CDR1 as SGHAT and CDR2 as FQNNGV. The CDR3 is CASSWGTGETQYF. CDR3 DNA: TGTGCCAGCAGCTGGGGGACTGGGGAGACCCAGTACTTC. The entire variable domain, with the rest obtained from reference TRBV11-2 and TRBJ2-5, is as follows: EAGVAQSPRYKIIEKRQSVAFWCNPISGHATLYWYQQILGQGPKLLIQFQNNGVVDDSQLPKDRFSAERLKGVDSTLKIQPAKLEDSAVYLCASSWGTGETQYFGPGTRLLVL.

There are a few counts of this clonotype. Its ends do not fully match the called genes, so a read error is possible. The chain employs TRBV7-2 and TRBJ2-1; 13 bases agree with TRBD2. The CDR3 loop spans 14 amino acids. CDR1 and CDR2 from the germline V gene are SGHTA and FQGNSA. The CDR3 nucleotides are TGTGCCAGCAGCCCACTCCCCGGGACTAGCGGGATTCTCTTC. Encoded protein: CASSPLPGTSGILF. Supplemented by reference TRBV7-2 and TRBJ2-1, the full variable domain reads GAGVSQSPSNKVTEKGKDVELRCDPISGHTALYWYRQSLGQGLEFLIYFQGNSAPDKSGLPSDRFSAERTGGSVSTLTIQRTQQEDSAVYLCASSPLPGTSGILFGPGTRLTVL.

This clonotype was detected a few times. The CDR3 reads CSARDLTKHSNQPQHF. DNA for the CDR3: TGCAGTGCTAGAGATTTGACAAAACATAGCAATCAGCCCCAGCATTTT. The chain is built from TRBV20-1 and TRBJ1-5; no reliable D call. The germline V and J ends were trimmed by 0 bases and 0 bases, with 12 bases remaining between them. The CDR3 runs 16 residues. CDR1 and CDR2 (germline): DFQATT, SNEGSKA (reference sequence).

A few counts support this clonotype. The chain joins TRBV30 to TRBJ2-1; TRBD1 agrees at 9 bases. This CDR3 contains 14 residues. V gave up 4 bases and J gave up 3 bases; unmatched junction bases: 4. From germline, CDR1 is GTSNPN and CDR2 SVGIG (reference sequence). The CDR3 loop reads CAWNTGGFYNEQFF. In nucleotides, the CDR3 is TGTGCCTGGAATACAGGGGGCTTCTACAATGAGCAGTTCTTC.

This clonotype was counted between two and nine times. The J gene is TRBJ2-7, the V gene TRBV9; D remains ambiguous. CDR1 and CDR2 (germline): SGDLS, YYNGEE. The CDR3 is made up of 15 amino acids. V was clipped by 0 bases and J by 0 bases, with 10 bases between them. The CDR3 sequence: CASSVAAGFSYEQYF. The CDR3 coding sequence is TGTGCCAGCAGCGTAGCGGCAGGATTCTCCTACGAGCAGTACTTC.

The CDR3 sequence is CASSPTSGGAGELFF. The DNA of the CDR3 is TGTGCCAGCAGCCCGACTAGCGGGGGGGCCGGGGAGCTGTTTTTT. The chain uses TRBV12-3 or TRBV12-4 and TRBJ2-2, with 14 bases matching TRBD2. CDR3 length equals 15 residues. Trimming took 6 bases from V and 6 from J; bases not matched to a gene: 3.

This clonotype was counted a few times. This chain joins TRBV29-1 and TRBJ1-2, with TRBD1 as a possible D gene (5 bases). V was clipped by 6 bases and J by 7 bases, with 9 bases between them. This CDR3 is 10 amino acids long. CDR1 and CDR2 from the germline V gene are SQVTM and ANQGSEA. The CDR3 loop reads CSVLDTGYTF. The CDR3 DNA reads TGCAGCGTCCTGGACACTGGCTACACCTTC. The full variable domain, in which reference TRBV29-1 and TRBJ1-2 provide the parts outside the CDR3, is SAVISQKPSRDICQRGTSLTIQCQVDSQVTMMFWYRQQPGQSLTLIATANQGSEATYESGFVIDKFPISRPNLTFSTLTVSNMSPEDSSIYLCSVLDTGYTFGSGTRLTVV.

There are a few counts of this clonotype. The chain couples TRBV15 to TRBJ2-1, with D possibly being TRBD2 (5 bases). The CDR3 has 17 residues. Trimming took off 5 bases at V and 8 bases at J, with 25 bases between the two ends. From germline, CDR1 is LNHNV and CDR2 YYDKDF (reference sequence). CDR3 in DNA: TGTGCCACCAGCCGAAAGATTACGGACTTTAATCGGGATGAGCAGTTCTTC. Protein: CATSRKITDFNRDEQFF.

This sequence joins TRBV3-1 and TRBJ2-7, with a tentative D call TRBD2 (5 bases). Germline V gene data show CDR1 as LGHDT and CDR2 as YNNKEL (reference sequence). This CDR3 has 15 amino acids. V was cut by 4 bases and J by 2 bases, with 15 bases left in between. The CDR3 DNA sequence: TGTGCCAGCAGCCCTCCTAGCTGGCAAACCTACGAGCAGTACTTC. Residues: CASSPPSWQTYEQYF.

In this sample, this clonotype turned up many times. The chain employs TRBV10-3 and TRBJ2-3, with 7 bases aligning to TRBD2. The CDR3 loop spans 15 amino acids. Germline loops: CDR1 ENHRY, CDR2 SYGVKD. V lost 1 base and J lost 1; bases outside the gene matches: 2. The CDR3 is CAISEFSGGTDTQYF. The CDR3 bases are TGTGCCATCAGTGAGTTCAGCGGGGGCACAGATACGCAGTATTTT.

This chain uses TRBV7-9 with TRBJ2-6, with D hard to call. V lost 4 bases, J lost 0 bases, and 10 bases lay in between. The CDR3 loop spans 16 amino acids. The germline CDR1 and CDR2 sequences are SEHNR and FQNEAQ (reference sequence). CDR3 DNA: TGTGCCAGCAGCTCCCGACTGAGCTCTGGGGCCAACGTCCTGACTTTC. This codes for CASSSRLSSGANVLTF.

The chain is built from TRBV7-8 and TRBJ2-3, with a weak D call TRBD2 (6 bases). V lost 4 bases and J 2 bases, leaving 13 bases between the germline ends. Germline V gene sequence: CDR1 SGHVS, CDR2 FQNEAQ. This CDR3 is built from 15 residues. The CDR3 DNA reads as TGTGCCAGCAGCTCCCCCACGGGGGACACAGATACGCAGTATTTT. Its translation: CASSSPTGDTDTQYF.

J is TRBJ1-5 and V is TRBV12-3 or TRBV12-4, with TRBD1 identical over 11 bases. The CDR3 is 16 amino acids. Germline trimming cut 5 bases from V and 4 bases from J; bases unmatched to any gene: 7. The CDR3 reads CASSPRTGGKNQPQHF. CDR3 bases: TGTGCCAGCAGTCCGAGGACAGGGGGCAAAAATCAGCCCCAGCATTTT.